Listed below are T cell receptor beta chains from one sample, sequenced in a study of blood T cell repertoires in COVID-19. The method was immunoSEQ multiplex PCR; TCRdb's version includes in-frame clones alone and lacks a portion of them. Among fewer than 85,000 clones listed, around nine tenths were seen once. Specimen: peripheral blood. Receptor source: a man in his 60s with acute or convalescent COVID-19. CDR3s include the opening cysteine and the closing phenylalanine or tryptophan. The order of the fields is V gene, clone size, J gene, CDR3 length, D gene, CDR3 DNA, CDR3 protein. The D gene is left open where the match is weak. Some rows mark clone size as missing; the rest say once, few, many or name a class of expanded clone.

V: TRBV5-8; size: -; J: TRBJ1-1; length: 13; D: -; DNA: TGTGCCAGCTTTGTGACTCCGAACACTGAAGCTTTCTTT; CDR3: CASFVTPNTEAFF
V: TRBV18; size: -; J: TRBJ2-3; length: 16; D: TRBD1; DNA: TGTGCCAGCTCCCCCGGACAGGTTACTAGCACAGATACGCAGTATTTT; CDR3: CASSPGQVTSTDTQYF
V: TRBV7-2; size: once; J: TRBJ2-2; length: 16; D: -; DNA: TGTGCCAGCAGCCCCAGAAGCGTCGGTGGGACCGGGGAGCTGTTTTTT; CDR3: CASSPRSVGGTGELFF
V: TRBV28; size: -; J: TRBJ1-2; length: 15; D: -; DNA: TGTGCCAGCAGGCAATCGGACAGTAAATTCTATGGCTACACCTTC; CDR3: CASRQSDSKFYGYTF
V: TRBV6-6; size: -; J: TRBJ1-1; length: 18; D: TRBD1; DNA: TGTGCCAGCAGTCCGGGGCCGGGACAGGGGGCAAGGAACACTGAAGCTTTCTTT; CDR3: CASSPGPGQGARNTEAFF
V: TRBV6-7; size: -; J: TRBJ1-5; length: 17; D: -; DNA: TGTGCCAGCAGCCTCCAAAGGACAGCGATTCCCAATCAGCCCCAGCATTTT; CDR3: CASSLQRTAIPNQPQHF
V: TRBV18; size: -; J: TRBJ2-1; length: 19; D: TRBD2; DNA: TGTGCCAGCTCACCCCCGGGACTAGCGGGGGGACTCTCCTACAATGAGCAGTTCTTC; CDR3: CASSPPGLAGGLSYNEQFF
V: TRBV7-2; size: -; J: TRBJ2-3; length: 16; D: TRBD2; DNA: TGTGCCAGCAGCTCCCCGATAGCGGGGGGGACAGATACGCAGTATTTT; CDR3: CASSSPIAGGTDTQYF
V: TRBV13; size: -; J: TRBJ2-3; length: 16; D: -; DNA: TGTGCCAGCAGCCCTCGGTGGGGGGAGGACACGGATACGCAGTATTTT; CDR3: CASSPRWGEDTDTQYF
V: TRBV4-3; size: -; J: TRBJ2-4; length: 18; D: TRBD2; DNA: TGCGCCAGCAGCCTCGCGGGGGAGAGGACGACGGGCAAAAACATTCAGTACTTC; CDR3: CASSLAGERTTGKNIQYF
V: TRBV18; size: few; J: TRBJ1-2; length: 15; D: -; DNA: TGTGCCAGCTCCCCCCCCGGGAGGGATGAGGACGGCTACACCTTC; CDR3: CASSPPGRDEDGYTF
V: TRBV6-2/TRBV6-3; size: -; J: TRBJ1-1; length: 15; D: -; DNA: TGTGCCAGCAGTGCATATGGGGGCCCCTACACTGAAGCTTTCTTT; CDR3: CASSAYGGPYTEAFF
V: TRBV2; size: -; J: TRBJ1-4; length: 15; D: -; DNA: TGTGCCAGCATAGATCAGGGAACAACTAATGAAAAACTGTTTTTT; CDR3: CASIDQGTTNEKLFF
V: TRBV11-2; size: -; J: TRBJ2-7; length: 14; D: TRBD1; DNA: TGTGCCAGCAGCTTGGACAGGGGAACCCACGAGCAGTACTTC; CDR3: CASSLDRGTHEQYF
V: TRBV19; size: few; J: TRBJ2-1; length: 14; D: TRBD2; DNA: TGTGCCAGTAGTCCCGGCGGGAGGTACAATGAGCAGTTCTTC; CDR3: CASSPGGRYNEQFF
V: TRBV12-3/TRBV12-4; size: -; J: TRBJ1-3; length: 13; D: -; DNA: TGTGCCAGCAGTTTGTCCACGGGAGACACCATATATTTT; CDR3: CASSLSTGDTIYF
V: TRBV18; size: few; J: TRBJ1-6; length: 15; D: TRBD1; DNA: TGTGCCAGCTCACCTAAGGGACAGGGTAATTCACCCCTCCACTTT; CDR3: CASSPKGQGNSPLHF